A single sample is the source of the 24 T cell receptor beta chains below, sequenced in a study of identical twins. TCRdb analysed the 5' RACE reads with MiXCR anew, one entry per CDR3 protein. The table has some 1,700,000 distinct CDR3 sequences, roughly a third seen once. Source material: cord blood. The origin of the receptors is a newborn girl in good health.

As concerns this clonotype: One junction end disagrees with the germline gene, perhaps due to a read error. This rearrangement joins TRBV7-9 to TRBJ1-1, with TRBD1 identical over 11 bases. This CDR3 has 14 residues. Germline loops: CDR1 SEHNR, CDR2 FQNEAQ (reference sequence). Here the CDR3 reads CASSWDRGNTEASF. In DNA form, the CDR3 reads TGTGCCAGCAGCTGGGACAGGGGGAACACTGAAGCTTCCTTT. Full variable domain (remainder filled in from reference TRBV7-9 and TRBJ1-1): DTGVSQNPRHKITKRGQNVTFRCDPISEHNRLYWYRQTLGQGPEFLTYFQNEAQLEKSRLLSDRFSAERPKGSFSTLEIQRTEQGDSAMYLCASSWDRGNTEASFGQGTRLTVV.

The chain links TRBV18 to TRBJ1-2; tentatively, D is TRBD1 (5 bases). Germline V gene data show CDR1 as KGHSH and CDR2 as LQKENI. This CDR3 is 16 amino acids long. Trimming shortened V by 3 bases and J by 12 bases, and 26 bases separated the two germline ends. CDR3 bases: TGTGCCAGCTCACCTTCGCAATTACAGGACCAGCGGGGCCACACCTTC. This sequence encodes CASSPSQLQDQRGHTF.

This clonotype has at least ten counts. The chain uses TRBV25-1 and TRBJ2-6; D might be TRBD2 (5 bases). V gave up 8 bases and J gave up 0 bases, with 8 bases separating them. The CDR3 has 14 residues. Germline lookup yields CDR1 MGHDK and CDR2 SYGVNS. The CDR3 coding sequence is TGTGCCAGCGGGAGCACCTCTGGGGCCAACGTCCTGACTTTC. It specifies CASGSTSGANVLTF.

This clonotype showed up just a few times. The rearrangement joins TRBV5-1 to TRBJ1-2; D possibly corresponds to TRBD1 (6 bases). The CDR3 length is 15 residues. Germline V CDR1 and CDR2: SGHRS, YFSETQ. The V gene lost 1 base and the J gene lost 4 bases, with 14 bases spanning the gap. The CDR3 DNA reads TGCGCCAGCAGCTTGTTGGGGGCGCACAGCTATGGCTACACCTTC. Translating gives CASSLLGAHSYGYTF.

A word on this clonotype: Given a much more abundant clone one base away, this may be a read error. This sequence joins TRBV7-2 and TRBJ2-7, with 7 bases that match TRBD2. CDR1 and CDR2 (germline): SGHTA, FQGNSA. The junction had 3 bases not matched to a gene; V was cut back by 5 bases and J by 2 bases. There are 13 residues in the CDR3. In DNA, the CDR3 is TGTGCCAGCAGCCAGACTAGCCCCTACGAGCAGTACTTC. It translates to CASSQTSPYEQYF.

This clonotype has more than one count but fewer than ten. This sequence joins TRBV3-1 and TRBJ2-3; D is ambiguous. This CDR3 is built from 14 residues. The V and J ends lost 1 base and 3 bases respectively, with 8 bases between them. The germline V gene encodes CDR1 LGHDT and CDR2 YNNKEL (reference sequence). CDR3 amino acids: CASSQGRWTDTQYF. CDR3 DNA: TGTGCCAGCAGCCAAGGAAGGTGGACAGATACGCAGTATTTT.

The CDR3 nucleotides are TGTGCCAGCAGCCGGGGCAGGACCCCCGCAGATACGCAGTATTTT. It specifies CASSRGRTPADTQYF. The chain is built from TRBV21-1 and TRBJ2-3; the tabulated D call, TRBD1, remains unverified against the DNA. TRBV21-1 is given as a pseudogene. The CDR3 runs 15 residues.

This chain's CDR3 is CASSIDPLTYEQYF. The CDR3 DNA is TGTGCCAGCAGCATTGATCCCCTCACCTACGAGCAGTACTTC. This sequence joins TRBV7-2 and TRBJ2-7; D gene ambiguous. This CDR3 comprises 14 residues. V was trimmed by 5 bases and J by 2 bases, leaving 13 bases between them. Germline CDR1 and CDR2: SGHTA and FQGNSA.

There are a few counts of this clonotype. This chain uses TRBV7-8 with TRBJ2-5; D remains ambiguous. The germline V gene encodes CDR1 SGHVS and CDR2 FQNEAQ. This CDR3 spans 14 amino acids. V gave up 2 bases and J gave up 1 base, with 8 bases separating them. The CDR3: CASSLRLVQETQYF. In DNA, the CDR3 is TGTGCCAGCAGCTTACGTCTAGTCCAAGAGACCCAGTACTTC.

This clonotype was seen a few times. V is TRBV11-2 and J is TRBJ1-1; no reliable D call. V lost 6 bases and J lost 0, with 8 bases in between. The germline V gene has CDR1 SGHAT and CDR2 FQNNGV. This CDR3 has 13 residues. CDR3 bases: TGTGCCAGCAGACAGTTCATGAACACTGAAGCTTTCTTT. Translation: CASRQFMNTEAFF.

The chain employs TRBV10-3 and TRBJ2-1, with 7 bases matching TRBD2. CDR3 length equals 16 residues. With V trimmed by 3 bases and J by 3 bases, 8 bases remained unmatched. Germline CDR1 and CDR2: ENHRY and SYGVKD. The DNA of the CDR3 is TGTGCCATCAGTGACGCAGCGGGGCGCCACTACAATGAGCAGTTCTTC. Amino acids: CAISDAAGRHYNEQFF.

The chain recombines TRBV10-3 with TRBJ2-1; 7 bases map to TRBD2. The germline CDR1 and CDR2 sequences are ENHRY and SYGVKD. V lost 10 bases and J lost 5; bases outside the gene matches: 14. The CDR3 covers 15 residues. DNA of the CDR3: TGTGCCAACAGCGCGCAATTAAGCGGGGACAATGAGCAGTTCTTC. Encoded protein: CANSAQLSGDNEQFF.

The CDR3 bases are TGCAGTGCTAGATTTATCGGCGGGGGCTACAATGAGCAGTTCTTC. Translation gives CSARFIGGGYNEQFF. This chain links TRBV20-1 with TRBJ2-1, with 7 bases fitting TRBD2. This CDR3 is built from 15 residues. Germline loops: CDR1 DFQATT, CDR2 SNEGSKA (reference sequence). The junction had 7 bases not matched to a gene; V was cut back by 2 bases and J by 3 bases.

The gene calls are TRBV4-2 and TRBJ2-3, with 13 bases aligning to TRBD2. Germline V gene sequence: CDR1 LGHNA, CDR2 YNFKEQ. The V and J ends lost 1 base and 5 bases, in that order; junction bases with no gene match: 9. The CDR3 is made up of 18 amino acids. CDR3 in amino acids: CASSQAFTSGGARDTQYF. DNA for the CDR3: TGTGCCAGCAGCCAAGCCTTTACTAGCGGGGGGGCAAGAGATACGCAGTATTTT.

This clonotype was seen a few times. Just one base apart from a much larger clone, this may be a read error. V is TRBV7-8 and J is TRBJ1-2; D gene unclear. The germline gives CDR1 SGHVS, CDR2 FQNEAQ. CDR3 size: 14 residues. For the CDR3, the DNA is TGTGCCAGCAGCTTACTGGGCCCTAACTATGGCTGCACCTTC. Amino acid sequence: CASSLLGPNYGCTF.

This clonotype was counted a few times. The genes are TRBV14 and TRBJ2-3; D gene ambiguous. The CDR3 contains 12 residues. The germline V gene encodes CDR1 SGHDN and CDR2 FVKESK. The V and J ends lost 1 base and 7 bases respectively, with 6 bases between them. The CDR3 bases are TGTGCCAGCAGCCAAGCTGCGAATACGCAGTATTTT. This encodes CASSQAANTQYF.

This clonotype has a handful of counts. V gene TRBV11-2 combines with J gene TRBJ2-7, with 9 positions matching TRBD2. The ends lost 3 bases at V and 6 bases at J; junction bases unmatched: 6. The CDR3 totals 14 residues. Germline CDR1 and CDR2: SGHAT and FQNNGV. In DNA form, the CDR3 reads TGTGCCAGCAGCTTCCCCGGGACTAGCACCGAGCAGTACTTC. Translated: CASSFPGTSTEQYF.

There are many counts of this clonotype. The gene calls are TRBV6-2 or TRBV6-3 and TRBJ2-7; D not certain. Looked up from germline, CDR1 is MNHEY and CDR2 is SVGEGT. The CDR3 runs to 12 residues. The ends were cut back, 2 bases at V and 2 bases at J, with 4 bases in the middle. The CDR3 region has the DNA TGTGCCAGCAGTTACGCCCCCTACGAGCAGTACTTC. Translating gives CASSYAPYEQYF.

This clonotype was observed at least ten times. The chain carries TRBV27 and TRBJ2-7, with 14 positions matching TRBD2. Germline loops: CDR1 MNHEY, CDR2 SMNVEV (reference sequence). This CDR3 has 19 amino acids. Germline trimming cut 5 bases from V and 5 bases from J; bases unmatched to any gene: 17. CDR3 in amino acids: CASSPHSGLAGGLGDEQYF. The CDR3 DNA sequence: TGTGCCAGCAGTCCCCACTCTGGACTAGCGGGAGGATTGGGAGACGAGCAGTACTTC.

The V call is TRBV6-1, the J call TRBJ1-2, with D maybe TRBD1 (5 bases). V lost 0 bases to trimming and J lost 3 bases, with 11 bases between them. There are 15 residues in the CDR3. Germline-derived CDR1 and CDR2 are MNHNS and SASEGT. The CDR3 protein is CASSEAETAYYGYTF. DNA of the CDR3: TGTGCCAGCAGTGAAGCCGAGACAGCCTACTATGGCTACACCTTC.

The J gene is TRBJ2-3, the V gene TRBV11-2; 8 bases are shared with TRBD2. The CDR3 length is 16 residues. Germline CDR1 reads SGHAT; CDR2 reads FQNNGV. Unmatched junction bases numbered 5, after V lost 1 base and J lost 2 bases. The CDR3 sequence is CASSLASGPPTDTQYF. The CDR3 nucleotides read TGTGCCAGCAGCTTAGCTAGCGGGCCACCCACAGATACGCAGTATTTT.

This clonotype was recorded a few times. The chain combines TRBV20-1 with TRBJ2-1; the D is unclear. V was clipped by 0 bases and J by 6 bases, with 9 bases between them. From germline, CDR1 is DFQATT and CDR2 SNEGSKA (reference sequence). The CDR3 has 13 amino acids. CDR3: CSARDLVTNEQFF. Written as DNA, the CDR3 is TGCAGTGCTAGAGACCTAGTTACCAATGAGCAGTTCTTC.

This clonotype has just a few counts. The chain links TRBV27 to TRBJ2-1; the D gene could be TRBD1 or TRBD2 (5 bases each). The CDR3 runs to 16 residues. Germline V gives CDR1 MNHEY, CDR2 SMNVEV (reference sequence). The ends were cut back, 0 bases at V and 8 bases at J, with 17 bases in the middle. The CDR3 region is CASSLSGLERYYEQFF. The CDR3 bases are TGTGCCAGCAGTTTATCGGGGCTAGAGCGGTACTATGAGCAGTTCTTC.

In this sample, this clonotype turned up once. The rearrangement links TRBV20-1 to TRBJ2-7; TRBD2 agrees at 9 bases. This CDR3 comprises 14 residues. CDR1 and CDR2 (germline): DFQATT, SNEGSKA (reference sequence). Unmatched junction bases numbered 8, after V lost 1 base and J lost 7 bases. The CDR3 here is CSARALAGRDEQYF. The CDR3 nucleotides read TGCAGTGCTAGAGCTCTAGCGGGGAGGGATGAGCAGTACTTC.